This TCR beta chain comes out of a study of blood T cell repertoires in COVID-19. TCRdb's table, derived via immunoSEQ multiplex PCR, lists solely in-frame clones and lacks some. The sample consists of around 300,000 clones, around 81% of them appearing once. The CDR3 is 14 residues long. Germline CDR1 reads LNHDA; CDR2 reads SQIVND (reference sequence). V gave up 4 bases and J gave up 5 bases, with 12 bases separating them. The sequenced material came from peripheral blood. This receptor was obtained from a woman aged 45 to 65 with active or convalescent COVID-19. The V and J genes are TRBV19 and TRBJ2-4; tentative D call: TRBD1 (6 bases). The CDR3 reads CASSTQGIQNIQYF. As DNA, the CDR3 is TGTGCCAGTAGTACTCAGGGGATTCAAAACATTCAGTACTTC.